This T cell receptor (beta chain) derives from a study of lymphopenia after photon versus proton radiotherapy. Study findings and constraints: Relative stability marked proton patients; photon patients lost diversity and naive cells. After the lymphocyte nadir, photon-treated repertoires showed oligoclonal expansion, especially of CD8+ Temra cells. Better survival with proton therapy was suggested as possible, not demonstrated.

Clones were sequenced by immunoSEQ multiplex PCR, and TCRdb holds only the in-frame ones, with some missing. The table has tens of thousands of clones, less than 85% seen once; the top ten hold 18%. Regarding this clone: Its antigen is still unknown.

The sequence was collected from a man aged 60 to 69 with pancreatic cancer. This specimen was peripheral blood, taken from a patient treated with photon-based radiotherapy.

CDR3 sequence (DNA): TGTGCCAGCAGCTTAGAATCGGGGGCGGTGGCCGGGGAGCTGTTTTTT. The encoded protein is CASSLESGAVAGELFF. The V gene is TRBV7-2, the J gene TRBJ2-2; D tentatively reads TRBD1 or TRBD2 (6 bases each). The CDR3 spans 16 residues. Germline values: CDR1 SGHTA, CDR2 FQGNSA. V shed 1 base and J shed 6 bases, with 15 bases lying between them.